This is a list of T cell receptor beta chains from one sample in a study of T cells in localized non-small cell lung cancer. Profiled with immunoSEQ multiplex PCR; TCRdb holds only in-frame clones, not every one. The table records tens of thousands of clones, roughly 86% of them present only once. This sample comprised peripheral blood, obtained before any cancer treatment. The source of these receptors is a female donor aged 60 or older with stage I lung adenocarcinoma. CDR3s include the opening cysteine and the closing phenylalanine or tryptophan. D genes are given only for firm matches. Size is stated for part of the rows, as once, few or many counts, or as a class when the clone is expanded.

V	J	length	size	D	DNA	CDR3
TRBV6-5	TRBJ1-2	15	-	-	TGTGCCAGCAGTTCCCCGGGAGCTGCTAACTATGGCTACACCTTC	CASSSPGAANYGYTF
TRBV7-9	TRBJ2-2	15	-	-	TGTGCCAGCAGCTTGACCCCGACTTACACCGGGGAGCTGTTTTTT	CASSLTPTYTGELFF
TRBV7-8	TRBJ2-1	16	-	-	TGTGCCAGCAGCTTAGAGGGGACAAGTCGTTACAATGAGCAGTTCTTC	CASSLEGTSRYNEQFF
TRBV14	TRBJ1-1	11	many	-	TGTGCCAGCAGCCCCGGGACAGAAGCTTTCTTT	CASSPGTEAFF
TRBV18	TRBJ2-1	15	-	-	TGTGCCAGCTCACATGAGGGCTCGAGGGGCAATGAGCAGTTCTTC	CASSHEGSRGNEQFF
TRBV30	TRBJ2-3	17	-	TRBD2	TGTGCCTGGAGTGCTACTCGGACTAGCGGGAGGATGGATACGCAGTATTTT	CAWSATRTSGRMDTQYF
TRBV5-6	TRBJ1-2	17	-	TRBD1	TGTGCCAGCAGCCCACTGGGACAGGCGTTTTTAATGGGTGGCTACACCTTC	CASSPLGQAFLMGGYTF
TRBV7-9	TRBJ1-6	15	-	TRBD1	TGTGCCAGCAGCCCACTGGACAGGGCCACTTCACCCCTCCACTTT	CASSPLDRATSPLHF
TRBV28	TRBJ2-3	16	-	-	TGTGCCAGCAGTTCTGAAGGGACCCGCCATCGAGATACGCAGTATTTT	CASSSEGTRHRDTQYF
TRBV18	TRBJ2-1	16	-	TRBD2	TGTGCCAGCTCCCCTACGACTAGCGGGGAGACCCATGAGCAGTTCTTC	CASSPTTSGETHEQFF
TRBV19	TRBJ1-1	11	-	-	TGTCCAGGGGTACGGGGCACTGAAGCTTTCTTT	CPGVRGTEAFF
TRBV10-3	TRBJ1-5	12	-	-	TGTGCCATCAGTGAGTCCGGAGGGGCCCAGCATTTT	CAISESGGAQHF
TRBV30	TRBJ2-7	14	-	-	TGTGCCTGGGGGGAACAGGGAACATCCTACGAGCAGTACTTC	CAWGEQGTSYEQYF
TRBV19	TRBJ1-6	13	-	-	TGTGCCAGTAGTCCTCAACAGAATTCACCCCTCCACTTT	CASSPQQNSPLHF